This T cell receptor (beta chain) is from a study of Graves' ophthalmopathy and Graves' hyperthyroidism. Across the whole study: Hyperthyroidism qualified as stable when ophthalmopathy did not develop within 18 months of follow-up.

From RNA, the CDR3 regions of TCR beta chains were amplified and sequenced. The workflow started with a first-round RT-PCR run with HTBI primers and then moved on to a second-round multiplex PCR. In TCRdb, the multiplex PCR reads were re-called with MiXCR into one record per CDR3 protein. Of about 500,000 distinct CDR3 sequences in the sample, less than 45% were seen once. Study results and limitations: The model forecast ophthalmopathy progression, reaching under 71% sensitivity and about 72% specificity. Between ophthalmopathy and stable hyperthyroidism, a 13-signature model drew a separation with around 86% sensitivity and over 80% specificity. The majority of expanded thyroid clonotypes above 0.001 frequency also occurred in blood.

Concerning this clonotype itself: The antigen is unknown.

CDR1 is SGHRS, CDR2 YFSETQ, per germline. Trimming took 0 bases from V and 3 from J, leaving 15 bases between them. The CDR3 has 16 amino acids. The sample comprised peripheral blood or thyroid tissue (not recorded which). The receptor was isolated from an adult man with Graves' hyperthyroidism. The genes are TRBV5-1 and TRBJ2-5, with a tentative D call TRBD1 (6 bases). The CDR3 DNA sequence: TGCGCCAGCAGCTTGGCGGGCAGGACAGTCGAAGAGACCCAGTACTTC. This gives the protein CASSLAGRTVEETQYF.